This entry features one TCR beta chain sequence. What it recognizes is unknown. This sample was taken from a study of cytomegalovirus exposure and HLA in healthy donors. Amplification used 60 Vbeta primers and 13 Jbeta primers. Some clones are missing from TCRdb's copy, which holds only in-frame ones; the method was immunoSEQ multiplex PCR. The sample lists about 150,000 clones, 84% occurring once. Study conclusions and caveats: It was reported that TCR beta sequences correctly inferred the HLA-A and HLA-B alleles for most subjects. A previous analysis found most TCR beta V segments productive roughly 90% or roughly 30% of the time.

The CDR3 loop spans 13 amino acids. The germline V gene has CDR1 GTSNPN and CDR2 SVGIG (reference sequence). V lost 0 bases to trimming and J lost 4 bases, with 9 bases between them. This receptor was taken from a boy aged 2 to 9 in good health and CMV-seronegative. V is TRBV30 and J is TRBJ1-1; a weak D match, TRBD1 (5 bases). Sequenced input: PBMCs. The CDR3 is CAWSVEGLTEAFF. The CDR3 bases are TGTGCCTGGAGTGTGGAGGGGCTCACTGAAGCTTTCTTT.